This TCR beta chain is from a study of cytomegalovirus exposure and HLA in healthy donors. There are 14 residues in the CDR3. Losses at the gene ends were 5 bases for V and 1 base for J; bases not matched to a gene: 0. From germline, CDR1 is SGHRS and CDR2 YFSETQ. This PCR relied on a set of 60 Vbeta primers and 13 Jbeta primers. Measured with immunoSEQ multiplex PCR; TCRdb has only the in-frame clones, and not every one. Counted here are approximately 200,000 clones, more than 60% occurring once; the ten biggest clones make up about 0.2%. Study-level points and caveats: Later on, a genetic analysis was performed. It linked a missense variant in DCLRE1C with V- and J-gene trimming of TCR beta. The HLA-A and HLA-B alleles of most subjects were reportedly predicted accurately from TCR beta sequences. Cytomegalovirus-associated status was assigned to more than 150 TCR beta chains. Being indistinguishable, some V segments were excluded, TRBV6-2 and TRBV6-3 among them.

Points on this clone: What it binds is unknown.

Specimen: PBMCs. The receptor comes from a girl under 10 years old in good health and CMV-seronegative. The chain uses TRBV5-1 and TRBJ2-3; 11 bases agree with TRBD2. CDR3 bases: TGCGCCAGCAGGGGACTAGCGGGCACAGATACGCAGTATTTT. Its protein product is CASRGLAGTDTQYF.